A selection of T cell receptor beta chains follows, all from one sample in a study of blood T cell repertoires in COVID-19. This table comes from immunoSEQ multiplex PCR, and its TCRdb copy is limited to in-frame clones, with some not included. The sample shows approximately 110,000 clones, approximately 84% of them seen only once. The specimen sequenced was peripheral blood. The receptors shown here come from a man between 40 and 49 years old with acute or convalescent COVID-19. CDR3s include the opening cysteine and the closing phenylalanine or tryptophan. A D gene is named only where the DNA matches it firmly. Size is stated for part of the rows, as once, few or many counts, or as a class when the clone is expanded.

j_gene | v_gene | d_gene | abundance | CDR3nt | CDR3aa
TRBJ2-1 | TRBV5-1 | TRBD1 | . | TGCGCCAGCAGCGGACGGGACAGGGTTTACAATGAGCAGTTCTTC | CASSGRDRVYNEQFF
TRBJ1-1 | TRBV7-8 | . | . | TGTGCCAGCAGCTTAGGGGCTGCGTTGAACACTGAAGCTTTCTTT | CASSLGAALNTEAFF
TRBJ1-1 | TRBV29-1 | . | . | TGCAGCGTTGAACGGGCGGGTAACACTGAAGCTTTCTTT | CSVERAGNTEAFF
TRBJ2-7 | TRBV20-1 | . | . | TGCAGTGCTAGTGAGGCGGTCTACGAGCAGTACTTC | CSASEAVYEQYF
TRBJ2-2 | TRBV29-1 | . | . | TGCAGCGCCGTTCTCTCGGACATCAGCACCGGGGAGCTGTTTTTT | CSAVLSDISTGELFF
TRBJ1-6 | TRBV7-9 | . | . | TGTGCCAGCAGCTTAGTCTCTGGGGGGGCTGGAAATTCACCCCTCCACTTT | CASSLVSGGAGNSPLHF
TRBJ1-4 | TRBV18 | . | . | TGTGCCAGCTCACCGGGACTCGGTGAAAAACTGTTTTTT | CASSPGLGEKLFF
TRBJ2-3 | TRBV10-1 | TRBD2 | . | TGCGCCAGCAGTGAGTCTGGGACTAGCGGGGGAACAGATACGCAGTATTTT | CASSESGTSGGTDTQYF
TRBJ2-2 | TRBV10-3 | TRBD2 | . | TGTGCCATCAGTGAGGGTAGCGGGGGCCGGGAGCTGTTTTTT | CAISEGSGGRELFF
TRBJ2-7 | TRBV4-3 | TRBD2 | . | TGCGCCAGCAGCCAAGAGGGCCAGCGGGGGTTCCCCTACGAGCAGTACTTC | CASSQEGQRGFPYEQYF
TRBJ2-3 | TRBV11-2 | . | . | TGTGCCAGCAGCCCTGGAAGAGGTAAAGTGACAGATACGCAGTATTTT | CASSPGRGKVTDTQYF
TRBJ1-5 | TRBV5-1 | . | . | TGCGCCAGCAGCTTGGTTCCCACCGGAGGGGATCAGCCCCAGCATTTT | CASSLVPTGGDQPQHF
TRBJ2-5 | TRBV12-3/TRBV12-4 | . | . | TGTGCCAGCAGCGAGGGGAGGATAACCCAGTACTTC | CASSEGRITQYF
TRBJ1-4 | TRBV27 | TRBD1 | . | TGTGCCAGCAGTTTCTTCGGGAGCCTCAGGGGGGAAAAACTGTTTTTT | CASSFFGSLRGEKLFF
TRBJ2-1 | TRBV30 | TRBD2 | . | TGTGCCTGGCGACTAGCGGGGCCTTACAATGAGCAGTTCTTC | CAWRLAGPYNEQFF
TRBJ2-2 | TRBV6-5 | . | . | TGTGCCAGCAGTTTAGCACTGAACACCGGGGAGCTGTTTTTT | CASSLALNTGELFF
TRBJ1-3 | TRBV19 | TRBD1 | . | TGTGCCAGTAGTGTACAGGGGCGACTATCTGGAAACACCATATATTTT | CASSVQGRLSGNTIYF
TRBJ1-3 | TRBV19 | TRBD1 | . | TGTGCCAGTAGTCCCTACACAGGGGCCTCCTCTGGAAACACCATATATTTT | CASSPYTGASSGNTIYF
TRBJ1-1 | TRBV11-2 | TRBD1 | . | TGTGCCAGCAGCCGCGGGACAGGGGGAAACACTGAAGCTTTCTTT | CASSRGTGGNTEAFF
TRBJ2-3 | TRBV15 | . | . | TGTGCCACCAGCAGGATACGGGGAGATACGCAGTATTTT | CATSRIRGDTQYF
TRBJ2-1 | TRBV2 | . | . | TGTGCCAGCAGTGACAGGGGCCAATGGAATGAGCAGTTCTTC | CASSDRGQWNEQFF
TRBJ2-5 | TRBV3-1/TRBV3-2 | TRBD2 | . | TGTGCCAGCACAGCGGGGGGGCTCGAGACCCAGTACTTC | CASTAGGLETQYF
TRBJ2-3 | TRBV4-2 | TRBD2 | . | TGTGCCAGCAGCCTGAGCGGGAGCGACACAGATACGCAGTATTTT | CASSLSGSDTDTQYF
TRBJ2-1 | TRBV7-2 | TRBD2 | once | TGTGCCAGCAAGCCTAGCGGGGGAACCTACAATGAGCAGTTCTTC | CASKPSGGTYNEQFF
TRBJ2-1 | TRBV6-4 | . | . | TGTGCCAGCAGACCGTCTCGGGACATCAAGAATGAGCAGTTCTTC | CASRPSRDIKNEQFF
TRBJ1-3 | TRBV7-9 | . | . | TGTGCCAGCAGCTTATGGCGAAACACCATATATTTT | CASSLWRNTIYF
TRBJ2-3 | TRBV20-1 | . | . | TGCAGTGCTAGTCGGAGCACAGATACGCAGTATTTT | CSASRSTDTQYF